This is a list of T cell receptor beta chains from one sample in a study of post-analysis software for immune sequencing data. TCRdb re-derived calls from the PCR reads in MiXCR, one entry per CDR3 protein. Here the sample spans 750,000 to 950,000 distinct CDR3 sequences, more than 45% being singletons. Sequenced sample: blood. The source is a girl aged 10 to 17 with multiple sclerosis. Both conserved end residues are part of each CDR3. Fields, in order: CDR3 DNA, CDR3 protein, clone size, CDR3 length, D gene, V gene, J gene. D genes are given only for firm matches. The size field is filled for only some rows; it gives once, few, many or a size class.

DNA: TGTGCCAGCAGCGCAGCCGGGACTAGGAACAATGAGCAGTTCTTC
CDR3: CASSAAGTRNNEQFF
size: -
length: 15
D: TRBD2
V: TRBV9
J: TRBJ2-1

DNA: TGCAGTGCTAGAGTACAAGGCAGGGGGGATACGCAGTATTTT
CDR3: CSARVQGRGDTQYF
size: -
length: 14
D: TRBD1
V: TRBV20-1
J: TRBJ2-3

DNA: TGTGCCAGCAGCTTCCATACTGGGGCCAACGTCCTGACTTTC
CDR3: CASSFHTGANVLTF
size: -
length: 14
D: -
V: TRBV7-8
J: TRBJ2-6

DNA: TGTGCCAGCAGTAAAACTTCCGGGACTACATTTTACAATGAGCAGTTCTTC
CDR3: CASSKTSGTTFYNEQFF
size: few
length: 17
D: TRBD2
V: TRBV6-1
J: TRBJ2-1

DNA: TGTGCCAGCAGCCTGGGACTAGCGGGGTCCCAAGAGACCCAGTACTTC
CDR3: CASSLGLAGSQETQYF
size: -
length: 16
D: TRBD2
V: TRBV7-2
J: TRBJ2-5

DNA: TGTGCCAGCAGTGAATCAGACAGCCGGATCTGGGCCAAAAACATTCAGTACTTC
CDR3: CASSESDSRIWAKNIQYF
size: -
length: 18
D: -
V: TRBV6-1
J: TRBJ2-4

DNA: TGTGCCAGCAGTGGGGGACAGGATAATGCCAATGAGCAGTTCTTC
CDR3: CASSGGQDNANEQFF
size: -
length: 15
D: TRBD1
V: TRBV2
J: TRBJ2-1

DNA: TGTGCCAGCAGCCTAGGACTAGCGGGAGGAAACACCGGGGAGCTGTTTTTT
CDR3: CASSLGLAGGNTGELFF
size: -
length: 17
D: TRBD2
V: TRBV6-1
J: TRBJ2-2

DNA: TGCAGTGCTAGCTTTAAGCACCGACAGGGGATATGGGGAGAGACCCAGTACTTC
CDR3: CSASFKHRQGIWGETQYF
size: few
length: 18
D: TRBD1
V: TRBV20-1
J: TRBJ2-5

DNA: TGCGCCAGCAGCTTGTCCAACCCGGCCGCATCCCCCCTTGACGCTTTCTTT
CDR3: CASSLSNPAASPLDAFF
size: few
length: 17
D: -
V: TRBV5-1
J: TRBJ1-1

DNA: TGCGCCAGCAGCGCCGGGACCGTGGCTGTCGGGCAGTACTTC
CDR3: CASSAGTVAVGQYF
size: -
length: 14
D: -
V: TRBV5-1
J: TRBJ2-7

DNA: TGCAGCGTTGCCACAACCAAAGAGACCCAGTACTTC
CDR3: CSVATTKETQYF
size: many
length: 12
D: -
V: TRBV29-1
J: TRBJ2-5

DNA: TGTGCCAGCAGGCTTAGATCAGGGAATGAGCAGTTCTTC
CDR3: CASRLRSGNEQFF
size: -
length: 13
D: -
V: TRBV7-2
J: TRBJ2-1